The rows below give T cell receptor beta chains drawn from one sample of a study of identical twins. TCRdb re-derived calls from the 5' RACE reads in MiXCR, one entry per CDR3 protein. The sample has hundreds of thousands of distinct CDR3 sequences, approximately 13% seen once. Another study also made use of these data, one on yellow fever vaccine responses in identical twins.

The sequenced material came from PBMCs. These receptors were taken from a woman between 18 and 29 years old in good health. CDR3s include the opening cysteine and the closing phenylalanine or tryptophan.

v_gene,j_gene,CDR3aa
TRBV28,TRBJ1-4,CASSDGRGVEKLFF
TRBV6-1,TRBJ1-2,CASGRGRGPYGYTF
TRBV12-3/TRBV12-4,TRBJ2-1,CASSPTSGGRADEQFF
TRBV29-1,TRBJ2-7,CSVETGTGAGEQYF
TRBV2,TRBJ2-1,CASTPDSNEQFF
TRBV12-3/TRBV12-4,TRBJ2-2,CASSFGTGSTGGLFF
TRBV7-2,TRBJ2-1,CASSLAQNPPRNEQFF
TRBV25-1,TRBJ1-3,CASSARTGTASGNTIYF
TRBV2,TRBJ2-3,CASSEPTSGGRSTDTQYF
TRBV11-2,TRBJ2-2,CASSSGDANTGELFF
TRBV10-2,TRBJ1-5,CASSERQANQPQHF
TRBV6-5,TRBJ2-1,CASSSRGQGVYNEQFF
TRBV5-1,TRBJ2-2,CASSLLGQGLSNTGELFF
TRBV5-6,TRBJ2-1,CASSDGLANEQFF
TRBV11-2,TRBJ2-5,CASSSGLADQETQYF
TRBV29-1,TRBJ1-2,CSVEDRGAQRSYTF
TRBV7-6,TRBJ2-2,CASSPGTSSHTGELFF
TRBV2,TRBJ1-5,CASSGGYSNQPQHF
TRBV6-2/TRBV6-3,TRBJ2-1,CASEMAGAPFNEQFF
TRBV6-1,TRBJ1-2,CASSARRQENYGYTF
TRBV7-9,TRBJ1-2,CASSFSLDRVNYGYTF
TRBV6-1,TRBJ2-7,CASSEAGPSSYEQYF
TRBV12-3/TRBV12-4,TRBJ2-6,CASRSTESGANVLTF
TRBV10-3,TRBJ2-3,CAISAVTSGRPDTQYF
TRBV20-1,TRBJ2-2,CRPARDRDGELFF
TRBV14,TRBJ2-3,CASSRGGFQYF
TRBV29-1,TRBJ1-1,CSVFGGWNTEAFF
TRBV20-1,TRBJ2-5,CSARDPSGGARETQYF
TRBV10-1,TRBJ1-1,CASSELQGSYTEAFF
TRBV2,TRBJ1-1,CASSVGQGVTEAFF
TRBV29-1,TRBJ1-1,CSVAEGYGAEAFF
TRBV29-1,TRBJ2-7,CSVSLFFTGEKAYEQYF
TRBV6-5,TRBJ2-1,CASSYSKVRGANEQFF
TRBV25-1,TRBJ2-3,CASSGYTQYF
TRBV20-1,TRBJ1-3,CSAMGTDSGNTIYF
TRBV6-2/TRBV6-3,TRBJ1-6,CASSYEFSPLHF
TRBV20-1,TRBJ2-1,CSARDWDRGVNEQFF
TRBV14,TRBJ2-1,CASSQLAGGSGEQFF
TRBV7-8,TRBJ1-1,CASSLRVGQYEAFF
TRBV28,TRBJ1-6,CASSSPVANSPLHF
TRBV10-3,TRBJ2-1,CAISESTSGYEQFF
TRBV11-2,TRBJ1-1,CASSPPWGRLTEAFF
TRBV24-1,TRBJ2-5,CATSDRLAGGAETQYF
TRBV11-2,TRBJ1-6,CASSAREVDYNSPLHF
TRBV3-1,TRBJ2-7,CASSQGGTVYEQYF
TRBV6-1,TRBJ2-4,CASSKLRQPGKNIQYF
TRBV20-1,TRBJ2-3,CSARGGVAYTDTQYF
TRBV5-1,TRBJ2-4,CASSSDRVPNIQYF
TRBV7-9,TRBJ2-4,CASSSGGKLDKNIQYF
TRBV7-9,TRBJ2-1,CASSLQGRRGGDEQFF
TRBV12-3/TRBV12-4,TRBJ2-1,CASSRLAAYNEQFF
TRBV2,TRBJ1-6,CASKVDRSYNSPLHF